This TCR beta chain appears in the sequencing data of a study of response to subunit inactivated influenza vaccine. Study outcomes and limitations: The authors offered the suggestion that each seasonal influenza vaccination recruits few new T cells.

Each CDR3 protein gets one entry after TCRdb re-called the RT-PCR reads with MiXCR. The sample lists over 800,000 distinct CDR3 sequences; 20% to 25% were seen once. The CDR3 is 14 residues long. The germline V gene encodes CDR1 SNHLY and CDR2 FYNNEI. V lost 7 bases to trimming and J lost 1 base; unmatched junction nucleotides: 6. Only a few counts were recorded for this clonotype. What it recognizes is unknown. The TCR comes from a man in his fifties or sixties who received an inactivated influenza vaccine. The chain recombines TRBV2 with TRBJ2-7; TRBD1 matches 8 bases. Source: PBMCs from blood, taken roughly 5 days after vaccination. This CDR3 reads CASNTDRASYEQYF. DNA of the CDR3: TGTGCCAGCAATACGGACAGGGCTTCCTACGAGCAGTACTTC. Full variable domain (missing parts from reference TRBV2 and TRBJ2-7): EPEVTQTPSHQVTQMGQEVILRCVPISNHLYFYWYRQILGQKVEFLVSFYNNEISEKSEIFDDQFSVERPDGSNFTLKIRSTKLEDSAMYFCASNTDRASYEQYFGPGTRLTVT.